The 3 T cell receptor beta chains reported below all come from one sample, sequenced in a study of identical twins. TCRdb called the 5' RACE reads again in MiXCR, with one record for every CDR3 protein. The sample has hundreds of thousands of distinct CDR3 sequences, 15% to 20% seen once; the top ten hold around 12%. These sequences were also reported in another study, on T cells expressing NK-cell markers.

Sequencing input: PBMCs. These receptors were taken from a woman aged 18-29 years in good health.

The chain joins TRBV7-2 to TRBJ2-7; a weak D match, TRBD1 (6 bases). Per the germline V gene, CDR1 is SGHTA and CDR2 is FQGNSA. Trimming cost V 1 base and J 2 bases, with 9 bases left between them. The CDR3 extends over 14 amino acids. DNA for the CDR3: TGTGCCAGCAGCTTAGACAGGGACCCCTACGAGCAGTACTTC. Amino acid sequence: CASSLDRDPYEQYF. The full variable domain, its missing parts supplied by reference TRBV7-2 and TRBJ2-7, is GAGVSQSPSNKVTEKGKDVELRCDPISGHTALYWYRQSLGQGLEFLIYFQGNSAPDKSGLPSDRFSAERTGGSVSTLTIQRTQQEDSAVYLCASSLDRDPYEQYFGPGTRLTVT.

The CDR3 coding sequence is TGTGCCAGCAGTTTAGCTAGGGTCAAAAACAATGAGCAGTTCTTC. Translating it yields CASSLARVKNNEQFF. The rearrangement uses TRBV27 and TRBJ2-1; D gene ambiguous. Trimming left V 2 bases short and J 5 bases short, with 13 bases between. CDR3 length: 15 amino acids. Germline assignment: CDR1 MNHEY and CDR2 SMNVEV (reference sequence).

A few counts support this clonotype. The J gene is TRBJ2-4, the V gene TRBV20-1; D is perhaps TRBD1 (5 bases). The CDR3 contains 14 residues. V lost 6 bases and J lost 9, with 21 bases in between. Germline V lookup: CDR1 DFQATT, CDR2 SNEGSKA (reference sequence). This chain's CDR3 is CSAPVTGIRGIQYF. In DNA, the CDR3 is TGCAGTGCCCCGGTTACAGGTATAAGGGGCATTCAGTACTTC.